This record looks at one T cell receptor (beta chain) sequence and its context. Its target is unknown. The sample belongs to a study of CXCR3-negative and CXCR3-positive naive CD8 T cells. Broader study findings: Diversity ran similarly high across both naive subsets but far lower in memory CD8+ cells.

Germline lookup yields CDR1 SQVTM and CDR2 ANQGSEA. The CDR3 runs to 13 residues. It was by 5' RACE with UMI labels that the TRB cDNA libraries were prepared. Each CDR3 protein gets one entry in TCRdb, which reprocessed the 5' RACE reads and gives no DNA. There are about 130,000 distinct CDR3 sequences in the sample, with around 0.27% held by the top ten. This rearrangement joins TRBV29-1 to TRBJ2-2. The clonotype comes from a human donor in good health. Some clones in this sample may be carry-over from other donors' samples. Material for sequencing was naive CXCR3- CD8+ T cells from blood. Subset specified: CD45RO-CCR7+CD27+CD95- naive CD8+ T cells lacking CXCR3 (TNR3-). CDR3 sequence: CSVESGDTGELFF.